This T cell receptor beta chain was recorded in a study of identical twins. The J segment lost 5 bases and the V segment lost 6 bases, leaving 8 bases of the junction unmatched. The CDR3 contains 14 residues. TCRdb reanalysed the 5' RACE reads using MiXCR and keeps one entry per CDR3 protein. The data contain about 570,000 distinct CDR3 sequences, 9.5% to 10% of them seen just once; the ten biggest clones take up approximately 3.2%. In its sample, this clonotype was seen a few times. Its antigen remains unidentified. Study-wide results and limits: The presence of invariant MAIT and iNKT cells could partly confound analyses of zero-insertion sequences. Weaker excess twin sharing was seen among beta out-of-frame sequences.

The data were also submitted as part of a second study, on yellow fever vaccine responses in identical twins.

Sequences were obtained from PBMCs. The receptor comes from a woman aged 18-29 years in good health. This sequence joins TRBV12-3 or TRBV12-4 and TRBJ2-7; 9 nucleotides align to TRBD1. The CDR3 nucleotides read TGTGCCAGCAGGCCGGGACAGGGCACACACGAGCAGTACTTC. Its protein is CASRPGQGTHEQYF.